The entry that follows covers one T cell receptor (beta chain) sequence. Its specificity is not known. The protocol attached unique molecular identifiers to individual cDNA molecules. TCRdb called the 5' RACE reads again in MiXCR, with one record for every CDR3 protein. This table holds more than 95,000 distinct CDR3 sequences, approximately 17% found once. The record originates from a study of early T cells in non-severe SARS-CoV-2 infection. Study outcomes and limitations: CD4 and private specificities were missed by VDJdb matching, which favored anti-spike CD8 responses.

The germline gives CDR1 SGHDT, CDR2 YYEEEE. The V and J ends lost 5 bases and 2 bases respectively, with 12 bases between them. CDR3 size: 14 residues. Sequencing was performed on whole blood. This clonotype was obtained from an adult who was a healthcare worker with PCR-confirmed SARS-CoV-2 infection or an uninfected control (not recorded which). The chain is built from TRBV5-6 and TRBJ2-3; D is perhaps TRBD2 (5 bases). The CDR3, as DNA: TGTGCCAGCAGGGGAGCGGCTAACACAGATACGCAGTATTTT. Translation gives CASRGAANTDTQYF.